Listed below are T cell receptor beta chains from one sample, sequenced in a study of cytomegalovirus exposure and HLA in healthy donors. The method was immunoSEQ multiplex PCR; TCRdb's version includes in-frame clones alone and lacks a portion of them. The sample includes approximately 170,000 clones, approximately 62% of them seen just once. The sequencing sample was made of PBMCs. The receptors stem from a man aged 45-65 years in good health and CMV-seronegative. CDR3s include the opening cysteine and the closing phenylalanine or tryptophan. Fields, in order: J gene, clone size, D gene, V gene, CDR3 length, CDR3 protein, CDR3 DNA. D genes are given only for firm matches. The size field is filled for only some rows; it gives once, few, many or a size class.

J: TRBJ2-7; size: NA; D: TRBD1; V: TRBV7-3; length: 15; CDR3: CASSQTPGQGYEQYF; DNA: TGTGCCAGCAGCCAGACCCCGGGACAGGGCTACGAGCAGTACTTC
J: TRBJ2-5; size: NA; D: TRBD1; V: TRBV5-1; length: 14; CDR3: CASSEQGAMETQYF; DNA: TGCGCCAGCAGCGAACAGGGGGCTATGGAGACCCAGTACTTC
J: TRBJ1-1; size: NA; D: NA; V: TRBV6-5; length: 15; CDR3: CASSLGVFRQAEAFF; DNA: TGTGCCAGCAGTCTCGGGGTTTTTAGACAGGCTGAAGCTTTCTTT
J: TRBJ2-7; size: NA; D: NA; V: TRBV14; length: 14; CDR3: CASSYSPSSYEQYF; DNA: TGTGCCAGCAGCTATAGTCCTAGCTCCTACGAGCAGTACTTC
J: TRBJ2-1; size: NA; D: TRBD2; V: TRBV7-3; length: 17; CDR3: CASSWGLAGTSYNEQFF; DNA: TGTGCCAGCAGCTGGGGACTAGCGGGGACCTCCTACAATGAGCAGTTCTTC
J: TRBJ2-7; size: NA; D: NA; V: TRBV27; length: 14; CDR3: CASSLWQGGYEQYF; DNA: TGTGCCAGCAGTTTATGGCAGGGGGGATACGAGCAGTACTTC
J: TRBJ2-7; size: NA; D: TRBD2; V: TRBV4-3; length: 15; CDR3: CASSPRTSGGNEQYF; DNA: TGCGCCAGCAGCCCACGGACTAGCGGGGGCAACGAGCAGTACTTC
J: TRBJ2-5; size: NA; D: TRBD1; V: TRBV6-1; length: 15; CDR3: CASSTPGQGLETQYF; DNA: TGTGCCAGCAGTACCCCGGGACAGGGGTTAGAGACCCAGTACTTC
J: TRBJ1-6; size: NA; D: NA; V: TRBV18; length: 15; CDR3: CASSPSGEVGSPLHF; DNA: TGTGCCAGCTCACCAAGTGGGGAGGTTGGTTCACCCCTCCACTTT
J: TRBJ2-3; size: NA; D: TRBD2; V: TRBV5-1; length: 16; CDR3: CASSLDGWRGTDTQYF; DNA: TGCGCCAGCAGCTTAGACGGCTGGCGGGGGACAGATACGCAGTATTTT
J: TRBJ1-2; size: few; D: NA; V: TRBV5-4; length: 14; CDR3: CASSLKALNYGYTF; DNA: TGTGCCAGCAGCTTAAAAGCATTGAACTATGGCTACACCTTC
J: TRBJ2-3; size: NA; D: TRBD2; V: TRBV5-4; length: 17; CDR3: CASSLRLAGGRTDTQYF; DNA: TGTGCCAGCAGCCTTCGACTAGCGGGGGGGCGAACAGATACGCAGTATTTT
J: TRBJ1-1; size: NA; D: TRBD1; V: TRBV19; length: 15; CDR3: CASSPGTGRNTEAFF; DNA: TGTGCCAGTAGCCCCGGGACAGGGAGGAACACTGAAGCTTTCTTT
J: TRBJ1-1; size: NA; D: NA; V: TRBV7-9; length: 12; CDR3: CASNPQSQEAFF; DNA: TGTGCCAGCAATCCACAGAGCCAGGAAGCTTTCTTT